This is a list of T cell receptor beta chains from one sample in a study of tumor-infiltrating lymphocytes in primary liver carcinoma. TCRdb itself ran the multiplex PCR reads through MiXCR, one entry per CDR3 protein. The data show tens of thousands of distinct CDR3 sequences, over 60% seen once. The specimen sequenced was liver tumor tissue from sampling region 1. These receptors came from a man aged 35 to 55 with primary liver carcinoma and hepatitis B virus infection. Both conserved end residues are part of each CDR3. Each record gives: V gene, clone size, D gene, CDR3 length, J gene, CDR3 DNA, CDR3 protein. The D gene is left open where the match is weak. For some rows the clone size is stated as once, few or many, or as a class when expanded; others skip it.

v_call: TRBV6-6
clone_size: .
d_call: TRBD2
cdr3_length: 16
j_call: TRBJ2-7
cdr3_nt: TGTGCCAGCAGTTACAGCATGCCTAGCGGGAGCGACGAGCAGTACTTC
cdr3_aa: CASSYSMPSGSDEQYF

v_call: TRBV7-9
clone_size: .
d_call: TRBD2
cdr3_length: 15
j_call: TRBJ2-1
cdr3_nt: TGTCCCAGCAGATCCCTAGCGGGAGGGCCCTATGAGCAGTTCTTC
cdr3_aa: CPSRSLAGGPYEQFF

v_call: TRBV12-3/TRBV12-4
clone_size: many
d_call: TRBD1
cdr3_length: 14
j_call: TRBJ2-5
cdr3_nt: TGTGCCAGCAGTTTCCGGGACAGACAAGAGACCCAGTACTTC
cdr3_aa: CASSFRDRQETQYF

v_call: TRBV6-1
clone_size: .
d_call: .
cdr3_length: 15
j_call: TRBJ2-2
cdr3_nt: TGTGCCAGCAGTATTGACAGAACGAGCACCGTGGAGCTGTTTTTT
cdr3_aa: CASSIDRTSTVELFF

v_call: TRBV12-3/TRBV12-4
clone_size: few
d_call: TRBD2
cdr3_length: 22
j_call: TRBJ2-2
cdr3_nt: TGTGCCAGCAGCCCCCCCCGGGTCCCCGGGACTAACGGGAGAAGAAACACCGGGGAGCTGTTTTTT
cdr3_aa: CASSPPRVPGTNGRRNTGELFF

v_call: TRBV6-5
clone_size: .
d_call: .
cdr3_length: 16
j_call: TRBJ2-7
cdr3_nt: TGTGCCAGCAGTTACATAGGAACAGGAGGTACCTACGGGCAGTACTTC
cdr3_aa: CASSYIGTGGTYGQYF

v_call: TRBV15
clone_size: .
d_call: .
cdr3_length: 14
j_call: TRBJ2-5
cdr3_nt: TGTGCCACCAGCAGAGAAAGAGGGGTCGAGACCCAGTACTTC
cdr3_aa: CATSRERGVETQYF

v_call: TRBV6-1
clone_size: many
d_call: .
cdr3_length: 10
j_call: TRBJ1-3
cdr3_nt: TGTGCCAGCATGGAAGACACCATATATTTT
cdr3_aa: CASMEDTIYF

v_call: TRBV29-1
clone_size: .
d_call: .
cdr3_length: 14
j_call: TRBJ2-3
cdr3_nt: TGCAGCGTCCCCGAAATTGGGGACACAGATATGCAGTATTTT
cdr3_aa: CSVPEIGDTDMQYF

v_call: TRBV6-5
clone_size: .
d_call: .
cdr3_length: 15
j_call: TRBJ1-5
cdr3_nt: TGTGTCAGCAGTACGTCAAAGGTGAGCAATCAGCCCCAGCATTTT
cdr3_aa: CVSSTSKVSNQPQHF

v_call: TRBV20-1
clone_size: .
d_call: .
cdr3_length: 11
j_call: TRBJ2-5
cdr3_nt: TGCAGTGCCTGGGACGGAGAGACCCAGAACTTC
cdr3_aa: CSAWDGETQNF

v_call: TRBV4-1
clone_size: .
d_call: .
cdr3_length: 16
j_call: TRBJ2-7
cdr3_nt: TGCGCCAGCAGCCGACGAGGCGGACAAGGGGCCTACGAGCAATACTTC
cdr3_aa: CASSRRGGQGAYEQYF

v_call: TRBV25-1
clone_size: many
d_call: TRBD2
cdr3_length: 13
j_call: TRBJ2-1
cdr3_nt: TGTGCCAGCAGTGATAGCGGGAGCAATGAGCAGTTCTTC
cdr3_aa: CASSDSGSNEQFF

v_call: TRBV10-3
clone_size: .
d_call: .
cdr3_length: 15
j_call: TRBJ2-3
cdr3_nt: TGTGCCATCAGGGGGGCAGGGGCCAGCAGAGATACGCAGTATTTT
cdr3_aa: CAIRGAGASRDTQYF

v_call: TRBV4-2
clone_size: .
d_call: .
cdr3_length: 15
j_call: TRBJ1-6
cdr3_nt: TGTGCCAGCAGCCGCTTGGACTGTAAGAATTCACCCCTCCACTTT
cdr3_aa: CASSRLDCKNSPLHF

v_call: TRBV12-3/TRBV12-4
clone_size: .
d_call: .
cdr3_length: 13
j_call: TRBJ1-1
cdr3_nt: TGTGCCAGCAGCCGGGGAAGGACACCTGAAGCTTTCTTT
cdr3_aa: CASSRGRTPEAFF

v_call: TRBV28
clone_size: .
d_call: .
cdr3_length: 15
j_call: TRBJ1-2
cdr3_nt: TGTGCCAGCAGTACCGGACCCGGGAGAGCCAGTGGCTGCACCTTC
cdr3_aa: CASSTGPGRASGCTF

v_call: TRBV11-2
clone_size: .
d_call: .
cdr3_length: 11
j_call: TRBJ2-3
cdr3_nt: .
cdr3_aa: CASNFGPGGYF

v_call: TRBV12-3/TRBV12-4
clone_size: many
d_call: TRBD1
cdr3_length: 15
j_call: TRBJ2-5
cdr3_nt: TGTGCCAGCAGTTTAGACAGGGGCCTCCGGGAGACCCAGTACTTC
cdr3_aa: CASSLDRGLRETQYF

v_call: TRBV11-2
clone_size: .
d_call: .
cdr3_length: 14
j_call: TRBJ2-7
cdr3_nt: TGTGCCAGCAGCTTCCAACCTAACGGGGGAGAGCAGTACTTC
cdr3_aa: CASSFQPNGGEQYF

v_call: TRBV25-1
clone_size: few
d_call: .
cdr3_length: 17
j_call: TRBJ2-7
cdr3_nt: TGTGCCAGCAGTGAATATATGGGACGGCCTACTACCTACGAGCAGTACTTC
cdr3_aa: CASSEYMGRPTTYEQYF

v_call: TRBV6-5
clone_size: .
d_call: .
cdr3_length: 17
j_call: TRBJ2-1
cdr3_nt: TGTGCCAGCAGTTACGCGGGAATGGGGGTATCCTACAGTGAGCAATTCTTC
cdr3_aa: CASSYAGMGVSYSEQFF

v_call: TRBV6-1
clone_size: .
d_call: .
cdr3_length: 11
j_call: TRBJ2-1
cdr3_nt: TGTGCCAGCAGTGAACGGAATGAGCAGCTCTTC
cdr3_aa: CASSERNEQLF

v_call: TRBV29-1
clone_size: .
d_call: .
cdr3_length: 14
j_call: TRBJ2-1
cdr3_nt: TGCAGCGTATTGCCAGGACAGAGGGTGGATGAGCAATTCTTC
cdr3_aa: CSVLPGQRVDEQFF

v_call: TRBV6-5
clone_size: .
d_call: TRBD1
cdr3_length: 15
j_call: TRBJ2-3
cdr3_nt: TGTGTCTGCAGACCCGGGACAGGCAATTACGATACGCTGTATTTT
cdr3_aa: CVCRPGTGNYDTLYF

v_call: TRBV5-1
clone_size: few
d_call: .
cdr3_length: 14
j_call: TRBJ2-1
cdr3_nt: TGCGCCAGTGGTCCCGGGAGCTCCTACAATGAGCAGTTCTTC
cdr3_aa: CASGPGSSYNEQFF

v_call: TRBV29-1
clone_size: .
d_call: .
cdr3_length: 14
j_call: TRBJ2-3
cdr3_nt: TGCAGCGTTGAAGCTAATTCCTGCACAGATACGCAATATTTT
cdr3_aa: CSVEANSCTDTQYF

v_call: TRBV6-5
clone_size: .
d_call: .
cdr3_length: 15
j_call: TRBJ1-2
cdr3_nt: TGTGCCAGCAGTTATTCACCGTTTTCCAACTATGGCTACACCTTC
cdr3_aa: CASSYSPFSNYGYTF

v_call: TRBV7-3
clone_size: once
d_call: TRBD2
cdr3_length: 15
j_call: TRBJ2-7
cdr3_nt: TGTGCCAACAGCTCCGGACTAGCGGGGAACAATGAGCAGTACTTC
cdr3_aa: CANSSGLAGNNEQYF

v_call: TRBV28
clone_size: many
d_call: .
cdr3_length: 16
j_call: TRBJ1-2
cdr3_nt: TGTGCCAGCAGTTTTCGGGCAATCGAACAGGGCTATGGCTACACCTTC
cdr3_aa: CASSFRAIEQGYGYTF

v_call: TRBV29-1
clone_size: .
d_call: TRBD1
cdr3_length: 14
j_call: TRBJ2-1
cdr3_nt: TGCATCGGATTGCCTGGACAGGGGGGGGATGAGCAGTTCTTC
cdr3_aa: CIGLPGQGGDEQFF

v_call: TRBV29-1
clone_size: .
d_call: TRBD2
cdr3_length: 12
j_call: TRBJ2-5
cdr3_nt: TGCAGCACCGAGACTAGCGGAGAGGCCCACTACTTC
cdr3_aa: CSTETSGEAHYF

v_call: TRBV10-2
clone_size: medium-sized
d_call: TRBD2
cdr3_length: 15
j_call: TRBJ2-7
cdr3_nt: TGCGCCAGCAGCCACGGACTAGCGGGAGAAGACGAGCAGTACTTC
cdr3_aa: CASSHGLAGEDEQYF

v_call: TRBV5-1
clone_size: many
d_call: .
cdr3_length: 14
j_call: TRBJ2-1
cdr3_nt: TGCGCCAGCTCGGTGGAGGCTAGTTGGAATGAGCAGTTCTTC
cdr3_aa: CASSVEASWNEQFF

v_call: TRBV29-1
clone_size: many
d_call: .
cdr3_length: 11
j_call: TRBJ2-3
cdr3_nt: TGCAGCGTTGCTGGGGCAGATACGCAGTATTTT
cdr3_aa: CSVAGADTQYF

v_call: TRBV4-2
clone_size: .
d_call: .
cdr3_length: 16
j_call: TRBJ1-4
cdr3_nt: TGTGCCAGCAGCTCCTCCCCGGGGTCATGGAATAAAAAACTGTTTTTT
cdr3_aa: CASSSSPGSWNKKLFF

v_call: TRBV12-3/TRBV12-4
clone_size: .
d_call: .
cdr3_length: 15
j_call: TRBJ1-6
cdr3_nt: TGTGCTAGCATTCTAATCGGGGTTTGTAATTCACCCCTCCACTTT
cdr3_aa: CASILIGVCNSPLHF

v_call: TRBV6-1
clone_size: .
d_call: .
cdr3_length: 15
j_call: TRBJ2-7
cdr3_nt: TGTGCCAGCAGTGAACTTGCGGTGAGGGGGTACGAGCAGTACTTC
cdr3_aa: CASSELAVRGYEQYF

v_call: TRBV11-2
clone_size: .
d_call: .
cdr3_length: 15
j_call: TRBJ2-7
cdr3_nt: TGTGCCGGCAGCCCCGAAGGGACAATAGCCTACAAGCAGTACTTC
cdr3_aa: CAGSPEGTIAYKQYF

v_call: TRBV20-1
clone_size: .
d_call: .
cdr3_length: 14
j_call: TRBJ2-1
cdr3_nt: TGCAGTGCTAGTCAGCTAACGGGGCGGTATGAGCAGTTCTTC
cdr3_aa: CSASQLTGRYEQFF

v_call: TRBV28
clone_size: .
d_call: .
cdr3_length: 13
j_call: TRBJ1-1
cdr3_nt: TGTACCAGCAGTTCCTCTCGCCTGGCTGAAACTTTCTTT
cdr3_aa: CTSSSSRLAETFF

v_call: TRBV11-1
clone_size: .
d_call: .
cdr3_length: 15
j_call: TRBJ2-2
cdr3_nt: TGTGCCAGCAGCCCAGATAGGTCGAGCACCGGGGAGCTGTTTTTT
cdr3_aa: CASSPDRSSTGELFF

v_call: TRBV10-1
clone_size: .
d_call: TRBD2
cdr3_length: 15
j_call: TRBJ2-3
cdr3_nt: TGCGCCAGCAATGAGTACGCCGCGGGAGACGAGACGCAGTATTTT
cdr3_aa: CASNEYAAGDETQYF

v_call: TRBV11-2
clone_size: .
d_call: .
cdr3_length: 14
j_call: TRBJ2-2
cdr3_nt: TGTGCCAGCAGCTCCTTTACTAGCTTTGGGGAGCTGTTTTTT
cdr3_aa: CASSSFTSFGELFF

v_call: TRBV29-1
clone_size: .
d_call: .
cdr3_length: 13
j_call: TRBJ1-1
cdr3_nt: TGCAGCGTTCAACAGGCCCTGAGCACTGAAGCTTTCTTT
cdr3_aa: CSVQQALSTEAFF

v_call: TRBV5-5
clone_size: once
d_call: TRBD2
cdr3_length: 14
j_call: TRBJ2-3
cdr3_nt: TGTGCCACCAGCTTGGGACTAGCGGGAGATACACAGTATTTT
cdr3_aa: CATSLGLAGDTQYF

v_call: TRBV6-2/TRBV6-3
clone_size: many
d_call: TRBD2
cdr3_length: 15
j_call: TRBJ2-5
cdr3_nt: TGTGCCAGCAGTTATTCCGGGACTAACCAAGAGACCCAGTACTTC
cdr3_aa: CASSYSGTNQETQYF

v_call: TRBV29-1
clone_size: .
d_call: TRBD2
cdr3_length: 14
j_call: TRBJ2-7
cdr3_nt: TGCAGCCTCCCGACTAGCGGACCTCCCTACGAGCAGTACTTC
cdr3_aa: CSLPTSGPPYEQYF

v_call: TRBV24-1
clone_size: few
d_call: TRBD2
cdr3_length: 16
j_call: TRBJ2-3
cdr3_nt: TGTGCCACCAGTGCCCCACTAGCGTCAAGCACAGATACGCAGTATTTT
cdr3_aa: CATSAPLASSTDTQYF

v_call: TRBV28
clone_size: .
d_call: .
cdr3_length: 13
j_call: TRBJ1-2
cdr3_nt: TGTGCCAGCAGTCCCCCGTTCTCTTGGGGCTACACCTTC
cdr3_aa: CASSPPFSWGYTF

v_call: TRBV11-2
clone_size: few
d_call: .
cdr3_length: 13
j_call: TRBJ1-1
cdr3_nt: TGTGCCAACAGCTTACATGAAAACACTGAAGCTTTCTTT
cdr3_aa: CANSLHENTEAFF

v_call: TRBV11-2
clone_size: medium-sized
d_call: .
cdr3_length: 14
j_call: TRBJ1-2
cdr3_nt: TGTGCCAGCAGCTTAGGAGGGGCCCACTATGGCTACACCTTC
cdr3_aa: CASSLGGAHYGYTF

v_call: TRBV18
clone_size: few
d_call: TRBD1
cdr3_length: 15
j_call: TRBJ1-2
cdr3_nt: TGTGCCAGCTCATGGGACAGGAGCCATAACTATGGCTACACCTTC
cdr3_aa: CASSWDRSHNYGYTF

v_call: TRBV5-1
clone_size: many
d_call: TRBD2
cdr3_length: 16
j_call: TRBJ2-5
cdr3_nt: TGCGCCAGCAGCTTGGCCTTAGCGGGTCGCCAAGAGACCCAGTACTTC
cdr3_aa: CASSLALAGRQETQYF

v_call: TRBV2
clone_size: once
d_call: TRBD1
cdr3_length: 17
j_call: TRBJ2-3
cdr3_nt: TGTGCCAGCAGCGTCCCGGGACAGGTGACTAGTGGAAATACGCAGTATTTT
cdr3_aa: CASSVPGQVTSGNTQYF

v_call: TRBV29-1
clone_size: .
d_call: .
cdr3_length: 12
j_call: TRBJ2-7
cdr3_nt: TGCAGCGTTGGACAGGCGTTCTACGAGCAGTGCTTC
cdr3_aa: CSVGQAFYEQCF

v_call: TRBV20-1
clone_size: .
d_call: TRBD1
cdr3_length: 14
j_call: TRBJ2-3
cdr3_nt: TGCAGTGTTAGAGGGACAGGGGGGACAGATGCGCAGTATTTT
cdr3_aa: CSVRGTGGTDAQYF

v_call: TRBV10-2
clone_size: many
d_call: .
cdr3_length: 14
j_call: TRBJ2-1
cdr3_nt: TGCGCCAGCAGCGGACTTGGGGGGAGGAATGAGCAGTTCTTC
cdr3_aa: CASSGLGGRNEQFF

v_call: TRBV4-1
clone_size: .
d_call: .
cdr3_length: 19
j_call: TRBJ2-4
cdr3_nt: TGCGCCAGCAGCCAAGATTCGGTGGGGAGTGGCCCTGCCAAAAACATTCAGTACTTC
cdr3_aa: CASSQDSVGSGPAKNIQYF

v_call: TRBV6-5
clone_size: .
d_call: .
cdr3_length: 15
j_call: TRBJ2-3
cdr3_nt: TGTGCCAGCAGACCGGGGGCAGGCAATTACGATACGCGGTATTTT
cdr3_aa: CASRPGAGNYDTRYF